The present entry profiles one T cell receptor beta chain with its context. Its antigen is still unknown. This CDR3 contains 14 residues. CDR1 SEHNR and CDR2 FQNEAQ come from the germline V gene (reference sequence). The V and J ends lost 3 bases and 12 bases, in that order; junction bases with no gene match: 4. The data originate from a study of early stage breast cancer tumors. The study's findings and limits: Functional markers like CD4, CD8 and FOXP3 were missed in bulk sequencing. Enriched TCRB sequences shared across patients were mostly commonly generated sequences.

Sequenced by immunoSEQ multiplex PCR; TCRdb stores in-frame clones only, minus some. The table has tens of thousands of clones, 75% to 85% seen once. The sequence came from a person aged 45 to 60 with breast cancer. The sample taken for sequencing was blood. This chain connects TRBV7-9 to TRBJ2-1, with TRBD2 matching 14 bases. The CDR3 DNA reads TGTGCCAGCAGCTTGGGACTAGCGGGAGAACGGCAGTTCTTC. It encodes CASSLGLAGERQFF.